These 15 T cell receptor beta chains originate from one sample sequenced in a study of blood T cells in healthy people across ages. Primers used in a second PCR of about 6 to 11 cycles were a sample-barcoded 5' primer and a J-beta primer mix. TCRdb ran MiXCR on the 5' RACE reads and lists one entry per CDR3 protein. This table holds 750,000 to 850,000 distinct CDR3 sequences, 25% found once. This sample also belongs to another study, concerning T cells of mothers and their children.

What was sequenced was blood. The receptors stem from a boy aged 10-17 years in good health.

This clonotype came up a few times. Here the CDR3 reads CASGKSYEQYF. The CDR3 DNA sequence: TGTGCCAGCGGAAAATCCTACGAGCAGTACTTC. The chain is built from TRBV27 and TRBJ2-7; D remains ambiguous. The V and J ends lost 8 bases and 1 base respectively, with 6 bases between them. The length of the CDR3 is 11 residues. Germline V gene sequence: CDR1 MNHEY, CDR2 SMNVEV (reference sequence).

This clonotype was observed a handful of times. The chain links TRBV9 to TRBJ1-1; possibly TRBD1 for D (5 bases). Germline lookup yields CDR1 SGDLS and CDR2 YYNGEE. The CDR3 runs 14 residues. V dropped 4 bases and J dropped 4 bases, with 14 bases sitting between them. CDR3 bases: TGTGCCAGCAGCCCCTTTACGAGGGGCACTGAAGCTTTCTTT. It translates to CASSPFTRGTEAFF.

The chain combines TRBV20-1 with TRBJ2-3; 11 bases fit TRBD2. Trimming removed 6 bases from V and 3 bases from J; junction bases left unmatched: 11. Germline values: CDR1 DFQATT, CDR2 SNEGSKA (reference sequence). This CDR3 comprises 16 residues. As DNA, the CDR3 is TGCAGTGCACCGGGAGATATAGCGGGAGGGACAGATACGCAGTATTTT. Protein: CSAPGDIAGGTDTQYF.

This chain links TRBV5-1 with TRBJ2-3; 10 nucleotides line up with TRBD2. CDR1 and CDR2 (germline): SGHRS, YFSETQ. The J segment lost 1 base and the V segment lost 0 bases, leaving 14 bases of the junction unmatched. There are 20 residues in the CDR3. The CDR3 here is CASSLGTSGYLRTGTDTQYF. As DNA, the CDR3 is TGCGCCAGCAGCTTGGGGACTAGCGGTTACCTGAGAACTGGCACAGATACGCAGTATTTT.

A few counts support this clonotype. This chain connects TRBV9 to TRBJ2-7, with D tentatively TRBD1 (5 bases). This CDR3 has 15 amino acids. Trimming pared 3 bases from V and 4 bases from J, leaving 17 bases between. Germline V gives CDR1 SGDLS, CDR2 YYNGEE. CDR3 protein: CASSEGPGKAYEQYF. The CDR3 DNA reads TGTGCCAGCAGCGAAGGACCAGGGAAAGCATACGAGCAGTACTTC.

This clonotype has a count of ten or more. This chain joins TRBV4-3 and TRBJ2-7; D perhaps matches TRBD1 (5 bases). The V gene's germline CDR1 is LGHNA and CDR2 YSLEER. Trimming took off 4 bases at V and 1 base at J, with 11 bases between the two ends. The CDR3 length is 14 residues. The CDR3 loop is CASSPGLGSYEQYF. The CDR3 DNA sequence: TGCGCCAGCAGCCCAGGGTTAGGGTCCTACGAGCAGTACTTC.

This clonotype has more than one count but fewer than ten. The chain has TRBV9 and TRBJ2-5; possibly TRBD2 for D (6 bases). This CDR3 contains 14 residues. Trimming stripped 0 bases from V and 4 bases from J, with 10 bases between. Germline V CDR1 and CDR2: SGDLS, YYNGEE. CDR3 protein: CASSVAAGRETQYF. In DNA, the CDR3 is TGTGCCAGCAGCGTAGCGGCGGGAAGAGAGACCCAGTACTTC.

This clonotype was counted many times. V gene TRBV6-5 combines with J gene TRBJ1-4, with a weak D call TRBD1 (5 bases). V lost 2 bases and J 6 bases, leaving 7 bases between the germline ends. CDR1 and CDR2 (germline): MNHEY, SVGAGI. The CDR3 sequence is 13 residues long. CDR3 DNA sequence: TGTGCCAGCAGTTACGCCAGGGATGAAAAACTGTTTTTT. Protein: CASSYARDEKLFF.

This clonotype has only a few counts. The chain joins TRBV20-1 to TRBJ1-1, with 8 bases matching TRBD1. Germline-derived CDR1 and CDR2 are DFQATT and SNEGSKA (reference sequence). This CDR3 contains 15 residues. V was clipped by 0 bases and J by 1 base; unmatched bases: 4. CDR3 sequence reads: CSARDSRGQNTEAFF. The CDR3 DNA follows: TGCAGTGCTAGAGATTCCAGGGGGCAGAACACTGAAGCTTTCTTT.

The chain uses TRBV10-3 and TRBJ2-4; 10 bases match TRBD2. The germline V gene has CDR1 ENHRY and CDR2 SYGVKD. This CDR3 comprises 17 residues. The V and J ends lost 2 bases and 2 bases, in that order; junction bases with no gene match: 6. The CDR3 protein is CAISEGVAGGPKNIQYF. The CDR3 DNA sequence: TGTGCCATCAGTGAGGGGGTAGCGGGGGGCCCCAAAAACATTCAGTACTTC.

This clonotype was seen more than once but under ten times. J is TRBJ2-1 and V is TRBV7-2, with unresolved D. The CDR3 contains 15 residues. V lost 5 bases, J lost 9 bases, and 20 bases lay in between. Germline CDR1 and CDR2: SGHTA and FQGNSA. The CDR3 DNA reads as TGTGCCAGCAGCGCCGTTGTAGGCGAGTTTGGTGAGCAGTTCTTC. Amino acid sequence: CASSAVVGEFGEQFF. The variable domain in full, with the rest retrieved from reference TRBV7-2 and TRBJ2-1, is GAGVSQSPSNKVTEKGKDVELRCDPISGHTALYWYRQSLGQGLEFLIYFQGNSAPDKSGLPSDRFSAERTGGSVSTLTIQRTQQEDSAVYLCASSAVVGEFGEQFFGPGTRLTVL.

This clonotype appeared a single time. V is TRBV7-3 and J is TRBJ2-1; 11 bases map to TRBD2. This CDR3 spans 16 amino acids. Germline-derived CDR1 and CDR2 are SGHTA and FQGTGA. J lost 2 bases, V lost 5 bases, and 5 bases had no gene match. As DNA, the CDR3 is TGTGCCAGCAGCCCGACTAGCGGGAAAACCTACAATGAGCAGTTCTTC. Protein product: CASSPTSGKTYNEQFF. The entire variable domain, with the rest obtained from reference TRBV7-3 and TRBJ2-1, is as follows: GAGVSQTPSNKVTEKGKYVELRCDPISGHTALYWYRQSLGQGPEFLIYFQGTGAADDSGLPNDRFFAVRPEGSVSTLKIQRTERGDSAVYLCASSPTSGKTYNEQFFGPGTRLTVL.

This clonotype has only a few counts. As DNA, the CDR3 is TGTGCCAGCAGCGTAGGAATTGGGGCCGGAGGGACCGAGACCCAGTACTTC. Protein product: CASSVGIGAGGTETQYF. V usage is TRBV9 and J usage is TRBJ2-5; D might be TRBD2 (6 bases). There are 17 residues in the CDR3. The germline gives CDR1 SGDLS, CDR2 YYNGEE. Trimming stripped 0 bases from V and 5 bases from J, with 20 bases between. The complete variable domain, with remaining parts taken from reference TRBV9 and TRBJ2-5, reads DSGVTQTPKHLITATGQRVTLRCSPRSGDLSVYWYQQSLDQGLQFLIQYYNGEERAKGNILERFSAQQFPDLHSELNLSSLELGDSALYFCASSVGIGAGGTETQYFGPGTRLLVL.

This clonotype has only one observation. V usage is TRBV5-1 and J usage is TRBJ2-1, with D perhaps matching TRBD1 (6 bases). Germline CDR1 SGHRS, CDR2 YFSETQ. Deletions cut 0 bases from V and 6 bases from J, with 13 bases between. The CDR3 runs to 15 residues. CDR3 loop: CASSLGQGSFNEQFF. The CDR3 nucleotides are TGCGCCAGCAGCTTGGGGCAGGGGTCATTCAATGAGCAGTTCTTC.

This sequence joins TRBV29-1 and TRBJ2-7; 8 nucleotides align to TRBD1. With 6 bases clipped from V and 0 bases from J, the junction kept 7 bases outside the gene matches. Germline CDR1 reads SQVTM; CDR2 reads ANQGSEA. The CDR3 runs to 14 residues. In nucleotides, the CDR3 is TGCAGCGTACCCGGCACAGGGGGCTCCTACGAGCAGTACTTC. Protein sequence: CSVPGTGGSYEQYF.